The present TCR beta chain was sequenced within a study of cytomegalovirus exposure and HLA in healthy donors. It was with 60 Vbeta and 13 Jbeta primers that the PCR ran. TCRdb keeps only in-frame clones here, not all; method: immunoSEQ multiplex PCR. The sample table includes 150,000 or so clones. Donors counted as nominally healthy when sampled, yet unrecorded immune exposures were likely. The sequence was collected from a woman in her forties or fifties in good health and CMV-seronegative. Input material: PBMCs.

CDR3 bases: TGTGCCTGGACTCGGACAGGGGAAGAAGTTGGCTACACCTTC. Protein product: CAWTRTGEEVGYTF. The V call is TRBV30, the J call TRBJ1-2, with 9 bases matching TRBD1. Trimming took 4 bases from V and 7 from J; bases not matched to a gene: 10. There are 14 residues in the CDR3. Germline V gives CDR1 GTSNPN, CDR2 SVGIG (reference sequence).